This T cell receptor (beta chain) was documented in a study of T cell changes during pregnancy in multiple sclerosis (dated by TCRdb to about 2019). Background for the entire study: The study looked at changes in the T cell repertoire across pregnancy in women with multiple sclerosis.

Library construction relied on the immunoSEQ multiplex PCR assay. Held by TCRdb, this immuneACCESS table contains in-frame sequences only and omits some clones. Under half of the omission traces to an unresolved V gene where checked; the cause of the rest is unknown. For this sample there are 60,000 or so clones; 90% appear just once. The ten biggest clones cover less than 2.5% of the sample. CDR1 SGHTA and CDR2 FQGTGA were looked up in the germline V gene. The CDR3 contains 13 residues, cysteine and phenylalanine counted. The DNA shown is the 39-base CDR3, in frame from base 1. Trimming at the junction amounts to 5 bases on V and 5 bases on J, and the germline ends lie 12 bases apart. As regards this clone: No antigen is known for it. Base qualities are not at hand, and no much larger clone is one base apart.

The sequence joins TRBV7-3 to TRBJ1-2; a confident D gene designation cannot be given. This TCR came from a female donor in good health, enrolled as a control in a pregnancy study. The starting material was peripheral blood, obtained in the second trimester of pregnancy. This receptor has the CDR3 CASSPGGIYGYTF. The DNA is TGTGCCAGCAGCCCAGGCGGGATTTATGGCTACACCTTC.